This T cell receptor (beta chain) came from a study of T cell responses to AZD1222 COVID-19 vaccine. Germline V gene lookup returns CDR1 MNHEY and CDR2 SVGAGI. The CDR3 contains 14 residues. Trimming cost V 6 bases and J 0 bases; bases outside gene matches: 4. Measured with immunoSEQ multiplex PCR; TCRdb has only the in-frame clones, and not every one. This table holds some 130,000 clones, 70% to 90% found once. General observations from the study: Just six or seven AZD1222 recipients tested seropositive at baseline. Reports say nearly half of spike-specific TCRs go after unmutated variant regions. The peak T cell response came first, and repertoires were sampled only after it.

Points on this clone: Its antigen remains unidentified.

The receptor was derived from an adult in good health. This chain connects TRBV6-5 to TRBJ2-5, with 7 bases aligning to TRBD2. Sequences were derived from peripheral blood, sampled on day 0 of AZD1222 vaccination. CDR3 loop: CASSRGRDQETQYF. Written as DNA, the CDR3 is TGTGCCAGCAGCCGCGGGAGAGACCAAGAGACCCAGTACTTC.